Here is one T cell receptor beta chain with its context. The sample comes from a study of OX40 agonist ivuxolimab in advanced cancers. V lost 0 bases to trimming and J lost 9 bases; unmatched junction nucleotides: 2. Germline V gives CDR1 MNHEY, CDR2 SVGAGI. The CDR3 contains 14 residues. The protocol was immunoSEQ multiplex PCR, while the TCRdb copy is restricted to in-frame clones and leaves out a portion. Of around 48,000 clones in the sample, approximately 84% were seen once. The TCR originated in an adult with an advanced solid tumor such as melanoma, head and neck, liver or kidney cancer. V and J are TRBV6-5 and TRBJ1-6; 7 nucleotides line up with TRBD1. Sequenced here: CD4+ or CD8+ T cells sorted from blood, sampled in a trial of the OX40 agonist ivuxolimab. The CDR3, as DNA: TGTGCCAGCAGTTACTCGACAGGGCTTTCACCCCTCCACTTT. It translates to CASSYSTGLSPLHF.